This TCR beta chain was sequenced in a study of neoadjuvant nivolumab and ipilimumab in lung cancer. A remark on this clone: The antigen remains unidentified.

Profiling relied on immunoSEQ multiplex PCR, and the TCRdb table lists in-frame clones only, not all of them. The sample records tens of thousands of clones, about nine tenths being singletons. Whole-study findings and limits: Compared with tumor-adjacent uninvolved lung, resected tumors showed greater richness and clonality.

V shed 1 base and J 6 bases; nucleotides not matched to a gene: 12. The germline gives CDR1 SGHDN, CDR2 FVKESK. CDR3 length: 16 residues. The sample was peripheral blood, taken after neoadjuvant nivolumab, alone or with ipilimumab, at or shortly before surgery. This chain links TRBV14 with TRBJ2-7; TRBD1 agrees at 7 bases. The clonotype comes from an adult with non-small cell lung cancer. CDR3 residues: CASSQVFVDRRSEQYF. CDR3 coding DNA: TGTGCCAGCAGCCAAGTTTTCGTGGACAGGCGGTCCGAGCAGTACTTC.